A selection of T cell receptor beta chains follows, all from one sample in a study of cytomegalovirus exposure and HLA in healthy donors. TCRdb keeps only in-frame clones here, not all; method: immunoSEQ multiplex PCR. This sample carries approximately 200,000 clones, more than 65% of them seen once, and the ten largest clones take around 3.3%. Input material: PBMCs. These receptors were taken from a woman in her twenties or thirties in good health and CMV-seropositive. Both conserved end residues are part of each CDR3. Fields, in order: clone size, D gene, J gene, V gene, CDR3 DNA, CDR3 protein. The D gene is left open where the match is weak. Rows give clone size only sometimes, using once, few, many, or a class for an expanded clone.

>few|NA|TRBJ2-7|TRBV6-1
TGTGCCAGCAGCGATACAGGGAGCTCCTACGAGCAGTACTTC
CASSDTGSSYEQYF
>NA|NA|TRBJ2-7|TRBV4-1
TGCGCCAGCAGCGAGGGGGAGGGGTCCTACGAGCAGTACTTC
CASSEGEGSYEQYF
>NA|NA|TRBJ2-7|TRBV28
TGTGCCAGCAGTTTACAGTCTCGCTACGAGCAGTACTTC
CASSLQSRYEQYF
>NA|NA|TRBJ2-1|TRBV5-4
TGTGCCAGCAGCTTGGGGGGGCCAGGCTCCTACAATGAGCAGTTCTTC
CASSLGGPGSYNEQFF
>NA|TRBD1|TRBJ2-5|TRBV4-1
TGCGCCAGCAGCCTACAGGGGGGAGGTGAGACCCAGTACTTC
CASSLQGGGETQYF
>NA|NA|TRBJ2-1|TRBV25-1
TGTGCCAGCAGTCCACCACAGAGTTACAATGAGCAGTTCTTC
CASSPPQSYNEQFF
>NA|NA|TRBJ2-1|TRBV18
TGTGCCAGCTCACCATCCGACAATGAGCAGTTCTTC
CASSPSDNEQFF
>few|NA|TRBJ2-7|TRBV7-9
TGTGCCAGCAGCTCGACGGACAGCTCCTACGAGCAGTACTTC
CASSSTDSSYEQYF
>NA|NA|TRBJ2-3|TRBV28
TGTGCCAGCAGTGGGGCCCCGAGGAGCACAGATACGCAGTATTTT
CASSGAPRSTDTQYF
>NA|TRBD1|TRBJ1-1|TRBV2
TGTGCCAGCAATCCCGGGACAGTCACAACTGAAGCTTTCTTT
CASNPGTVTTEAFF
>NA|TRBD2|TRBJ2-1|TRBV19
TGTGCCAGTAGCCCAAGACTAGCGGGAGGGTTCAATGAGCAGTTCTTC
CASSPRLAGGFNEQFF
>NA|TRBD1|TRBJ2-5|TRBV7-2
TGTGCCAGCAGCCCGAGGGACAGACTCCCTGAGACCCAGTACTTC
CASSPRDRLPETQYF
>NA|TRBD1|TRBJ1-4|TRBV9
TGTGCCAGCAGCGTGGGTCAGGGGGCAGGTGAAAAACTGTTTTTT
CASSVGQGAGEKLFF
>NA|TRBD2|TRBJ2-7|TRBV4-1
TGCGCCAGCAGCCAGCCGACTAGCGGGAGAGGCGAGCAGTACTTC
CASSQPTSGRGEQYF
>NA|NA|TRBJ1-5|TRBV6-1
TGTGCCAGCAGCCCCCAGGGGAGTAATCAGCCCCAGCATTTT
CASSPQGSNQPQHF
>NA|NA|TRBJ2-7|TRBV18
TGTGCCAGCTCACCAAATGGCGGGAACAGCCGGGGAGAGCAGTACTTC
CASSPNGGNSRGEQYF
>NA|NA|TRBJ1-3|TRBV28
TGTGCCAGCACCACAATCAATTCCGGGGACACCATATATTTT
CASTTINSGDTIYF
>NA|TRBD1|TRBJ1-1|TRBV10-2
TGCGCCAGTCGACAGGGGGCAGTTACTGAAGCTTTCTTT
CASRQGAVTEAFF
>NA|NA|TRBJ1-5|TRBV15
TGTGCCACCAGCAGAGATCCAGGGGATGGGCAGCCCCAGCATTTT
CATSRDPGDGQPQHF
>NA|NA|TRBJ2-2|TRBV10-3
TGTGCCATCAACGGGGGAGAAAGCACCGGGGAGCTGTTTTTT
CAINGGESTGELFF
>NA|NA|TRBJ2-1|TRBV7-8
TGTGCCAGCAGCCCCGCTAGAAATGAGCAGTTCTTC
CASSPARNEQFF
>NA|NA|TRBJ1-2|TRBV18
TGTGCCAGCTCACCAGATCTCGACAGCAACTATGGCTACACCTTC
CASSPDLDSNYGYTF
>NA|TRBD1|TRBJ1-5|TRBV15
TGTGCCACCAGCGCAATACAGGGGGCAAGGCAGCCCCAGCATTTT
CATSAIQGARQPQHF
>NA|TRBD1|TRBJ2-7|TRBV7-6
TGTGCCAGCAGCTTAGGAACAGGGGGAAGTCACGAGCAGTACTTC
CASSLGTGGSHEQYF
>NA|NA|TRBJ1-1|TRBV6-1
TGTGCCAGCCACGAGTCTCAGGGGATCCGGGCTTTCTTT
CASHESQGIRAFF
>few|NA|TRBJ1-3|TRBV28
TGTGCCAGCAGTTTATATTCGGGCTCTGGAAACACCATATATTTT
CASSLYSGSGNTIYF
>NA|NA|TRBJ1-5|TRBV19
TGTGCCAGTAGTTCTTCCGGGACAAGTGATCAGCCCCAGCATTTT
CASSSSGTSDQPQHF
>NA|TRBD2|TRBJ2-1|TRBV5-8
TGTGCCAGCAGCTTGGTAGCGGGAGGGGGCAATGAGCAGTTCTTC
CASSLVAGGGNEQFF
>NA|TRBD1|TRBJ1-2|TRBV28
TGTGCCAGCAGTTTCCCGGACAGGTACTATGGCTACACCTTC
CASSFPDRYYGYTF
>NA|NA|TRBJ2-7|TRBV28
TGTGCCAGCAGTCGGCGGGGATACGAGCAGTACTTC
CASSRRGYEQYF
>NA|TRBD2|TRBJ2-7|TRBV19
TGTGCCAGTAGTATGGGACAACTAGCGGGAGGATTCTCCGAGCAGTACTTC
CASSMGQLAGGFSEQYF
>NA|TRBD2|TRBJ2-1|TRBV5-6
TGTGCCAGCACCCCGTGGGGGGGAACTAATGAGCAGTTCTTC
CASTPWGGTNEQFF
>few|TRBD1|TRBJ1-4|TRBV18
TGTGCCAGCTCACCTTTCGGACAGGCCGATGAAAAACTGTTTTTT
CASSPFGQADEKLFF
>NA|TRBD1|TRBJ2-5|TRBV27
TGTGCCAGCAGTTTTGGGACAGGGACGGGGGAGGAGACCCAGTACTTC
CASSFGTGTGEETQYF
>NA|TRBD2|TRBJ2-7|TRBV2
TGTGCCAGCAGGCTAGCGGGTTCCTACGAGCAGTACTTC
CASRLAGSYEQYF
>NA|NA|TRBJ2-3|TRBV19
TGTGCCAGTAGTATACCGGGAGTGACAGATACGCAGTATTTT
CASSIPGVTDTQYF
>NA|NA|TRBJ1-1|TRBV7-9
TGTGCCAGCAGCTCTGGACAGCCGGGGACTGAAGCTTTCTTT
CASSSGQPGTEAFF
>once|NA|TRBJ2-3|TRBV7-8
TGTGCCAGCAGCTTCCCATTAGTTGGTCCCACAGATACGCAGTATTTT
CASSFPLVGPTDTQYF
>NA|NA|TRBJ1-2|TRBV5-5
TGTGCCAGCAGCTTGGGGGACTACTATGGCTACACCTTC
CASSLGDYYGYTF
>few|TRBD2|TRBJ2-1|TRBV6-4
TGTGCCAGCAGTGATCAGACTAGCAGGGAGCAGTTCTTC
CASSDQTSREQFF
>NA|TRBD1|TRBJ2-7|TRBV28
TGTGCCAGCAGTTTTATTGGACAGGGGAGTGAGCAGTACTTC
CASSFIGQGSEQYF
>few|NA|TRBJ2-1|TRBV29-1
TGCAGCGTTGAGTCTAGCGTACACAATGAGCAGTTCTTC
CSVESSVHNEQFF
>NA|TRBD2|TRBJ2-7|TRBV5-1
TGCGCCAGCAGCCAGCGGGAGGCCCCCTACGAGCAGTACTTC
CASSQREAPYEQYF
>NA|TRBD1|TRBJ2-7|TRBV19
TGTGCCAGTAGTTTCGGGACAGGGCGACCCTACGAGCAGTACTTC
CASSFGTGRPYEQYF
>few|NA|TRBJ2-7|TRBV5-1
TGCGCCAGCAGCTTGTTTAGAGAGGACTCCTACGAGCAGTACTTC
CASSLFREDSYEQYF
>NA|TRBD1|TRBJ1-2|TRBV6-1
TGTGCCAGCAGTGAAAGCGAGGGGGCGGGCTATGGCTACACCTTC
CASSESEGAGYGYTF
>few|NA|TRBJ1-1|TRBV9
TGTGCCAGCAGCGTCCAAGGGGGAATGAACACTGAAGCTTTCTTT
CASSVQGGMNTEAFF
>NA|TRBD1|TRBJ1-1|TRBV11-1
TGTGCCAGCAGTTCAAAACAGGGGGGGAACACTGAAGCTTTCTTT
CASSSKQGGNTEAFF